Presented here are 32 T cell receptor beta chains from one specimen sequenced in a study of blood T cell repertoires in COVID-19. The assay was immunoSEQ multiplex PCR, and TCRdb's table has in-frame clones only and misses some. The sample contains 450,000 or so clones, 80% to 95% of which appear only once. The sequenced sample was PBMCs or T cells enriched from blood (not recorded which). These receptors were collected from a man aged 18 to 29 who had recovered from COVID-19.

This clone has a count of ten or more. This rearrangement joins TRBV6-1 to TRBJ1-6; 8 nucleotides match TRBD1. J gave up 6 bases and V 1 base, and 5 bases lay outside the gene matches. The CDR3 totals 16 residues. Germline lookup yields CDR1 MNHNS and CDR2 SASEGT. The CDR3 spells CASSEGRDRSNSPLHF. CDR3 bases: TGTGCCAGCAGTGAAGGGAGGGACAGGTCTAATTCACCCCTCCACTTT.

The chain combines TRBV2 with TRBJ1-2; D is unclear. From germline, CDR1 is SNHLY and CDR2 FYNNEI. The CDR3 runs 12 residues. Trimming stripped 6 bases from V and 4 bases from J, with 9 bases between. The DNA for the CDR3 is TGTGCCAGCAGCGAGGAGAGCTATGGCTACACCTTC. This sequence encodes CASSEESYGYTF.

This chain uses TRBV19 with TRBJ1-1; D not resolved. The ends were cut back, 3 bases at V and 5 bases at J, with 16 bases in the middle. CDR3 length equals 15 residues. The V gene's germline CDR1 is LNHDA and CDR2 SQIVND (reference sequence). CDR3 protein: CASSMSYAGVTEAFF. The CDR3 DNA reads TGTGCCAGTAGTATGAGTTACGCCGGAGTGACTGAAGCTTTCTTT.

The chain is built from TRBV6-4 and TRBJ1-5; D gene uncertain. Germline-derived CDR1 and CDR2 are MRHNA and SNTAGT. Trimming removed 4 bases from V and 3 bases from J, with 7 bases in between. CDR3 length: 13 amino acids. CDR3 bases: TGTGCCAGCAGTGTAGAGATCAATCAGCCCCAGCATTTT. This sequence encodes CASSVEINQPQHF.

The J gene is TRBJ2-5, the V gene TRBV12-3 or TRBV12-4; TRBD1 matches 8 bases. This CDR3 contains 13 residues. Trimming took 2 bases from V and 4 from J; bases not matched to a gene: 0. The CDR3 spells CASSLTGGETQYF. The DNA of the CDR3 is TGTGCCAGCAGTTTAACAGGGGGAGAGACCCAGTACTTC.

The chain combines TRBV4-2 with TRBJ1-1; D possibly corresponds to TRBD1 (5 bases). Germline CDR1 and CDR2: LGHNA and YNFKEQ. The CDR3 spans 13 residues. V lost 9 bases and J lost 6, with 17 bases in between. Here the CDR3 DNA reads TGTGCCAGTAGTAATTCGTGGGGCTCTGAAGCTTTCTTT. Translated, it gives CASSNSWGSEAFF.

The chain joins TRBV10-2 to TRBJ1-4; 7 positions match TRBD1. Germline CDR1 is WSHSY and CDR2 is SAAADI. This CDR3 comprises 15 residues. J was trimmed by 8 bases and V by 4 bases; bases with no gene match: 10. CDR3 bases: TGCGCCAGCAGTGCCATGATGGGGACAGTGGAAAAACTGTTTTTT. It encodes CASSAMMGTVEKLFF.

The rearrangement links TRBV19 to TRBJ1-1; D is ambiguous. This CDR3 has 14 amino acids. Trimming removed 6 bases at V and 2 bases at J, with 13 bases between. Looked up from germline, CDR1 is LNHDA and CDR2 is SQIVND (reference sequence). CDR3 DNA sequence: TGTGCCAGTAGCCCTCGGGGTTCCAACACTGAAGCTTTCTTT. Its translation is CASSPRGSNTEAFF.

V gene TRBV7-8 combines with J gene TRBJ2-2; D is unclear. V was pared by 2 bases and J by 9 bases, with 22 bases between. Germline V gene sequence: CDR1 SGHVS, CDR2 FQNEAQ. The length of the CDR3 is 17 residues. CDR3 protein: CASSLSLSRAGQRELFF. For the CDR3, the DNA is TGTGCCAGCAGCTTAAGTTTGAGTCGTGCAGGTCAGAGGGAGCTGTTTTTT.

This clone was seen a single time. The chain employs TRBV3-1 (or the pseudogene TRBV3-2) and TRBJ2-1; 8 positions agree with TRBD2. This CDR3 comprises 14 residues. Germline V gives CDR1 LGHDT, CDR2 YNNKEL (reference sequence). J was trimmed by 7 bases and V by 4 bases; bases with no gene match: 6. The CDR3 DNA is TGTGCCAGCAGCCGGGGACTAGATTCGAATGAGCAGTTCTTC. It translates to CASSRGLDSNEQFF.

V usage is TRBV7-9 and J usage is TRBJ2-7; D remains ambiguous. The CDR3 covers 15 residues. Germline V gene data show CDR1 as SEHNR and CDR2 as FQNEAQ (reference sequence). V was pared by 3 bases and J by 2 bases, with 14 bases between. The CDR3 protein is CASSFGGKKAYEQYF. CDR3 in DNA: TGTGCCAGCAGCTTTGGCGGAAAAAAGGCCTACGAGCAGTACTTC.

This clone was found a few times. The DNA for the CDR3 is TGTGCCAGCAGCTTAGAACAGGGGGCTGGTGGCAATCAGCCCCAGCATTTT. Translating gives CASSLEQGAGGNQPQHF. The chain couples TRBV7-9 to TRBJ1-5; the match to TRBD1 covers 9 bases. CDR3 size: 17 residues. The J segment lost 2 bases and the V segment lost 1 base, leaving 6 bases of the junction unmatched. The germline V gene has CDR1 SEHNR and CDR2 FQNEAQ (reference sequence).

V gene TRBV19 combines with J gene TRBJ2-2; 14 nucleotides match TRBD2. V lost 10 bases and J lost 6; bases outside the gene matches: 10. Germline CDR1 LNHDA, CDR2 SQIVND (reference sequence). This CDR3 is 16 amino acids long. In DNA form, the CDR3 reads TGTGCCACTGCGACTAGCGGGGGGGCAAAGGCCGGGGAGCTGTTTTTT. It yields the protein CATATSGGAKAGELFF. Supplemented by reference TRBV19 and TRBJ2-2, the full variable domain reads DGGITQSPKYLFRKEGQNVTLSCEQNLNHDAMYWYRQDPGQGLRLIYYSQIVNDFQKGDIAEGYSVSREKKESFPLTVTSAQKNPTAFYLCATATSGGAKAGELFFGEGSRLTVL.

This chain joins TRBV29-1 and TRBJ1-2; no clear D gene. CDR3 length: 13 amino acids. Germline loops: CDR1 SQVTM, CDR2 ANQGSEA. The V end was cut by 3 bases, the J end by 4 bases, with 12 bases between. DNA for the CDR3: TGCAGCGTTGACTTTCCGGGGATCTATGGCTACACCTTC. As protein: CSVDFPGIYGYTF.

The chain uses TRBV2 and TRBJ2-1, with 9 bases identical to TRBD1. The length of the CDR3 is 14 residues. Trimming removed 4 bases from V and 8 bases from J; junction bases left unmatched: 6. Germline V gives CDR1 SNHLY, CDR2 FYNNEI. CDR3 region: CASSARTGADEQFF. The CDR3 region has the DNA TGTGCCAGCAGTGCCCGGACAGGGGCCGATGAGCAGTTCTTC.

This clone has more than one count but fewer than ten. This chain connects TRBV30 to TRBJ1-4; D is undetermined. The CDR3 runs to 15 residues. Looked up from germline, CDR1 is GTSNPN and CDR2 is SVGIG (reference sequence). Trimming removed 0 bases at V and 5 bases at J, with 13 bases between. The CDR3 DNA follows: TGTGCCTGGAGTGTACTGGATGAGGCGAATGAAAAACTGTTTTTT. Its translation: CAWSVLDEANEKLFF.

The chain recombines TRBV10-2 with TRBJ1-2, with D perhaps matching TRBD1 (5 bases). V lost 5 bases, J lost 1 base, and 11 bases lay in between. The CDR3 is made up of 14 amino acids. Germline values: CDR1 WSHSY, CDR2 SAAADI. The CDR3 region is CASSLSGLNYGYTF. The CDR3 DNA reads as TGCGCCAGCAGTTTATCAGGGCTTAACTATGGCTACACCTTC.

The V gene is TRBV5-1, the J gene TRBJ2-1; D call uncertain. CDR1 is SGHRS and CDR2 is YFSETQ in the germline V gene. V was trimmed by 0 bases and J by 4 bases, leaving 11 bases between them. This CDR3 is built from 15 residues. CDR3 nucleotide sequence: TGCGCCAGCAGCTTGGCCGCGGTCGGATACAATGAGCAGTTCTTC. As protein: CASSLAAVGYNEQFF.

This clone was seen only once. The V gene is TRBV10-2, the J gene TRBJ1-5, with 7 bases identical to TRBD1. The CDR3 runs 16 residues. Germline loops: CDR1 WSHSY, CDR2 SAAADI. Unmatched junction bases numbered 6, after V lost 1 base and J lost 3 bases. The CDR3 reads CASSEYPGGFNQPQHF. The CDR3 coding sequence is TGCGCCAGCAGTGAGTATCCAGGGGGGTTCAATCAGCCCCAGCATTTT.

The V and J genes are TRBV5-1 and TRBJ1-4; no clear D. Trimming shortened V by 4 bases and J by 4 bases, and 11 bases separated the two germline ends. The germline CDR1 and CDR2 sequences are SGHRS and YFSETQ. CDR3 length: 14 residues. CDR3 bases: TGCGCCAGCAGCCCGGCGGGAGATAATGAAAAACTGTTTTTT. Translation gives CASSPAGDNEKLFF.

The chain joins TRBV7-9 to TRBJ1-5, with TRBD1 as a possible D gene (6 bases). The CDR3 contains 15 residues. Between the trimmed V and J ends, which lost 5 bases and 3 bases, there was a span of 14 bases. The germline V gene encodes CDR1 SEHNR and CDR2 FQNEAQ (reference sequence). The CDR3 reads CASSPATGYNQPQHF. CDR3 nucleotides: TGTGCCAGCAGCCCGGCCACAGGGTACAATCAGCCCCAGCATTTT.

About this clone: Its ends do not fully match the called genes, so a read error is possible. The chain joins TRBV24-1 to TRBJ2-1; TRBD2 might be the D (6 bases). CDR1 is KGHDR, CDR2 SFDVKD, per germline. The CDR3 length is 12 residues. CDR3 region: CATSDLRGGQLF. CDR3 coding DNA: TGTGCCACCAGTGATTTGCGGGGAGGTCAACTCTTC.

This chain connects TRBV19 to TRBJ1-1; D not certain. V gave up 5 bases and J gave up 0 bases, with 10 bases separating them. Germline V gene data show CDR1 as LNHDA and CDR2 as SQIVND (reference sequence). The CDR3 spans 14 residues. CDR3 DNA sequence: TGTGCCAGTAGTGCCAACAGTGTGAACACTGAAGCTTTCTTT. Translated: CASSANSVNTEAFF.

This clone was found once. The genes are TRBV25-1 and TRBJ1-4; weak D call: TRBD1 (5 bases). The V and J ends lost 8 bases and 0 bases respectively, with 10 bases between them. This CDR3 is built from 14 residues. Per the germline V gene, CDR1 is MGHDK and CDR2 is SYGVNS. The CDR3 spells CASRGGATNEKLFF. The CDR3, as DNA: TGTGCCAGCCGAGGAGGGGCAACTAATGAAAAACTGTTTTTT.

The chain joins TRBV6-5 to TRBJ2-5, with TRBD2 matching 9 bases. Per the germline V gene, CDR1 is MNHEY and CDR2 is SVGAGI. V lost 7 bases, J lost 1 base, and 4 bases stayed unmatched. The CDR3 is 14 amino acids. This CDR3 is CASILAGTQETQYF. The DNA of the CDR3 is TGTGCCAGCATCCTAGCGGGGACCCAAGAGACCCAGTACTTC.

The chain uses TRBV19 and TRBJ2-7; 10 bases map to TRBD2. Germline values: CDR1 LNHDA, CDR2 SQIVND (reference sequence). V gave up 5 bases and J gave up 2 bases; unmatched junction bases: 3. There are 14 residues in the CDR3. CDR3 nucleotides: TGTGCCAGTAGTCGGACTAGCGGTGCCTACGAGCAGTACTTC. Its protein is CASSRTSGAYEQYF.

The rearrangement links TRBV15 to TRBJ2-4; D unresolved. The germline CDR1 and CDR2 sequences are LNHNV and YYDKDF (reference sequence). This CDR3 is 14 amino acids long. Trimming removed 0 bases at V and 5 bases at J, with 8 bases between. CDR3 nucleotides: TGTGCCACCAGCAGAGATCCCCAGGAAAACATTCAGTACTTC. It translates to CATSRDPQENIQYF.

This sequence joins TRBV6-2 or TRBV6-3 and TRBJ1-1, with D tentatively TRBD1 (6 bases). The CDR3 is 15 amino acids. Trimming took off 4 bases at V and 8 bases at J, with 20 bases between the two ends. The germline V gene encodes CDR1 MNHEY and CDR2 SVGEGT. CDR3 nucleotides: TGTGCCAGCAGTTTAGGGACACCGATTACCTTGGAAGCTTTCTTT. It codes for CASSLGTPITLEAFF.

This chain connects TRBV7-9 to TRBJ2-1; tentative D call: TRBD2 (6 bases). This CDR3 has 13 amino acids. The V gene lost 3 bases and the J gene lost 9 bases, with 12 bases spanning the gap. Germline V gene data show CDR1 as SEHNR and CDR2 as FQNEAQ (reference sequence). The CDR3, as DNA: TGTGCCAGCAGCTTGTTCCTGGGGGGTGAGCAGTTCTTC. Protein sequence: CASSLFLGGEQFF.

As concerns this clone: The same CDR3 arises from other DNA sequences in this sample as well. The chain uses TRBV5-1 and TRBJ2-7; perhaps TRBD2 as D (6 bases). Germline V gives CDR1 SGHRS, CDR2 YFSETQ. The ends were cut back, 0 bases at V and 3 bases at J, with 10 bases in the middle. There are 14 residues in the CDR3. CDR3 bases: TGCGCCAGCAGCTTGGGTGGCGGGGACTACGAGCAGTACTTC. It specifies CASSLGGGDYEQYF. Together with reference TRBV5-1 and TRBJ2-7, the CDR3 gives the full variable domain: KAGVTQTPRYLIKTRGQQVTLSCSPISGHRSVSWYQQTPGQGLQFLFEYFSETQRNKGNFPGRFSGRQFSNSRSEMNVSTLELGDSALYLCASSLGGGDYEQYFGPGTRLTVT.

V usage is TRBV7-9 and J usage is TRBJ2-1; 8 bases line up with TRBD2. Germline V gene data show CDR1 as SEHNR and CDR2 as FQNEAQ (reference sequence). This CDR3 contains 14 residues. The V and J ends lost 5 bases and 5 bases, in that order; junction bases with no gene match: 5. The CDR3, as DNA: TGTGCCAGCAGCCTCCTACTAGCGGACAATGAGCAGTTCTTC. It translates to CASSLLLADNEQFF. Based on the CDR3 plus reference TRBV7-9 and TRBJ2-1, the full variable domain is DTGVSQNPRHKITKRGQNVTFRCDPISEHNRLYWYRQTLGQGPEFLTYFQNEAQLEKSRLLSDRFSAERPKGSFSTLEIQRTEQGDSAMYLCASSLLLADNEQFFGPGTRLTVL.

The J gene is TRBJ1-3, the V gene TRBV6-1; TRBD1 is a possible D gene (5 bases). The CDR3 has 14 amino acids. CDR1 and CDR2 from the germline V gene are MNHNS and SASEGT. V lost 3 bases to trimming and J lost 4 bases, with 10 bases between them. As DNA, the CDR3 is TGTGCCAGCAGTGACAGGGTGCTCGGAAACACCATATATTTT. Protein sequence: CASSDRVLGNTIYF.